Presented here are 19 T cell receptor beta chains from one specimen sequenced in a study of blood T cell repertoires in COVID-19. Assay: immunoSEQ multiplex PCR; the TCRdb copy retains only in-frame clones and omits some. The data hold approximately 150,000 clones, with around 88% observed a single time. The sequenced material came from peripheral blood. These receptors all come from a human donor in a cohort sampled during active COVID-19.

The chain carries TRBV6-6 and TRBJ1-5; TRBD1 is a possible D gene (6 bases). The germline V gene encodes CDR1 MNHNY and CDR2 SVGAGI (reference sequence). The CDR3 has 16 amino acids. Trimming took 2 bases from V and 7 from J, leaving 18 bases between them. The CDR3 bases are TGTGCCAGCAGTTACACCCTTGGGGGGGGCAGGCAGCCCCAGCATTTT. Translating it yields CASSYTLGGGRQPQHF.

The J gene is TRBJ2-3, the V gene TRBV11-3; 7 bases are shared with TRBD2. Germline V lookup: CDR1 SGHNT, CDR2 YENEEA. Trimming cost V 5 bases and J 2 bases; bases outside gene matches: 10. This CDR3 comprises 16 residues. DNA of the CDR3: TGTGCCAGCAGCCCACGGACTAGAGGGGACACAGATACGCAGTATTTT. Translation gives CASSPRTRGDTDTQYF.

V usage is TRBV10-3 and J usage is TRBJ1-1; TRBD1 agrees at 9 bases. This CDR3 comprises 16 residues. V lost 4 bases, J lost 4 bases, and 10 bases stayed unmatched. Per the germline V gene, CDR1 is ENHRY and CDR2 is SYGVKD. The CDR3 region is CAISGHDRGTGTEAFF. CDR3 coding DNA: TGTGCCATCAGTGGACACGACAGGGGGACGGGCACTGAAGCTTTCTTT.

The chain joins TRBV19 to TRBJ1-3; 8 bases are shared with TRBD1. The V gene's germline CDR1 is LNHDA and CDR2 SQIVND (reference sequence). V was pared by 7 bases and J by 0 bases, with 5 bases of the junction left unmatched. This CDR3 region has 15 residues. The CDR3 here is CASNAGQGSGNTIYF. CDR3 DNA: TGTGCCAGTAATGCCGGACAGGGCTCTGGAAACACCATATATTTT.

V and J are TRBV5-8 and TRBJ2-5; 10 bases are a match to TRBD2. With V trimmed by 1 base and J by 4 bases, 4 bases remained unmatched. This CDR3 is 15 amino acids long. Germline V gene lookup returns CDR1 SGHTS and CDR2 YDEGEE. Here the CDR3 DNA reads TGTGCCAGCAGCTTGAAGCGGGGGGGCATAGAGACCCAGTACTTC. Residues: CASSLKRGGIETQYF.

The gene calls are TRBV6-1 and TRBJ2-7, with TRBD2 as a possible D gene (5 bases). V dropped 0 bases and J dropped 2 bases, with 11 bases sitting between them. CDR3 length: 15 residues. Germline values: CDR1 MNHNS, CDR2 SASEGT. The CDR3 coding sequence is TGTGCCAGCAGTGAAGCTGGACTGTCTCCCTACGAGCAGTACTTC. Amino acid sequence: CASSEAGLSPYEQYF.

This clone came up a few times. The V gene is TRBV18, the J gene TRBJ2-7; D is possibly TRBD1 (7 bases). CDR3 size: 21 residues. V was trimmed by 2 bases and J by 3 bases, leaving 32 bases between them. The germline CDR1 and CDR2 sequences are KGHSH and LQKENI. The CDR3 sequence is CASSPSLSTGEASDSIYEQYF. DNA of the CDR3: TGTGCCAGCTCACCATCCCTCTCAACAGGGGAGGCTAGCGACTCTATCTACGAGCAGTACTTC.

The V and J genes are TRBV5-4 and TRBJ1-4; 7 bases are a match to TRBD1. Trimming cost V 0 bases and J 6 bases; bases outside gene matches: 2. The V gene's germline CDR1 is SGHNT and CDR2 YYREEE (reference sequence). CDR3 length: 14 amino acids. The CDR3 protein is CASSLDRGDEKLFF. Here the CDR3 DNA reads TGTGCCAGCAGCTTGGACAGGGGTGATGAAAAACTGTTTTTT.

Written as DNA, the CDR3 is TGTGCCAGCAGTTACCGGTGGGGCAGGGGGTCTGGAAACACCATATATTTT. It yields the protein CASSYRWGRGSGNTIYF. V and J are TRBV27 and TRBJ1-3; 7 bases agree with TRBD1. The CDR3 contains 17 residues. V trimming: 4 bases; J trimming: 1 base; junction bases outside the gene matches: 10. The germline V gene has CDR1 MNHEY and CDR2 SMNVEV (reference sequence).

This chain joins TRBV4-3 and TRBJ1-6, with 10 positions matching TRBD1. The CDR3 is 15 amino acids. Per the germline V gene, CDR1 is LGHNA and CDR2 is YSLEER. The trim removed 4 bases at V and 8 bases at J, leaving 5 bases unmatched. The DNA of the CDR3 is TGCGCCAGCAGCCGAGGGACAGGGGTGGATTCACCCCTCCACTTT. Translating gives CASSRGTGVDSPLHF.

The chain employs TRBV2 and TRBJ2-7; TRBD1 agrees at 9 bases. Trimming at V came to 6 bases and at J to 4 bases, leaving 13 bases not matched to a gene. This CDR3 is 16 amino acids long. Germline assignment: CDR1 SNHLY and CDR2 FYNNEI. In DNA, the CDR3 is TGTGCCAGCAGCGGGACCCCGGGACAGGGATGGTACGAGCAGTACTTC. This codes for CASSGTPGQGWYEQYF.

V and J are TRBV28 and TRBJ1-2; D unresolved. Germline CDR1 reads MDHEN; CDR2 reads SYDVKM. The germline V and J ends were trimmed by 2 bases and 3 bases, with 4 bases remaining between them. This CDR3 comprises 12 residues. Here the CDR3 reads CASSLQYYGYTF. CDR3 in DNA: TGTGCCAGCAGTTTACAGTACTATGGCTACACCTTC.

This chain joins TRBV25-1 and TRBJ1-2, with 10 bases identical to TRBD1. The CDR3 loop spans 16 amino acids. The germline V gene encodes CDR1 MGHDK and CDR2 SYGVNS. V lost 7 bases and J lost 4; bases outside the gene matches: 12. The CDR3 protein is CASTLTRGQGLYGYTF. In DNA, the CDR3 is TGTGCCAGCACGTTGACCAGGGGACAGGGGCTCTATGGCTACACCTTC.

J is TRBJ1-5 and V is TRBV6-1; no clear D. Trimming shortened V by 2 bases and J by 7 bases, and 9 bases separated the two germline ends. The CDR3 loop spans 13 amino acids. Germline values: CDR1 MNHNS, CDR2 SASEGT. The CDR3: CASSELYYQPQHF. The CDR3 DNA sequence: TGTGCCAGCAGTGAACTGTACTACCAGCCCCAGCATTTT.

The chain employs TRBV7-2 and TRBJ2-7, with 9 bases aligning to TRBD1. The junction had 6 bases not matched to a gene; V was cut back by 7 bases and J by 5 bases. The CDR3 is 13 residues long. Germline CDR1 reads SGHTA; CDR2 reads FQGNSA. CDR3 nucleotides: TGTGCCAGCAAGTACACAGGGGGCGACGAGCAGTACTTC. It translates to CASKYTGGDEQYF.

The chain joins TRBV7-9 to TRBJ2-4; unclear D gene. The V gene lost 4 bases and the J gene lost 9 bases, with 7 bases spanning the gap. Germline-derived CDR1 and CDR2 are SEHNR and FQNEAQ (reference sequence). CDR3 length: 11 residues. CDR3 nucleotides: TGTGCCAGCAGCTCCCCGGGCATTCAGTACTTC. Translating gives CASSSPGIQYF.

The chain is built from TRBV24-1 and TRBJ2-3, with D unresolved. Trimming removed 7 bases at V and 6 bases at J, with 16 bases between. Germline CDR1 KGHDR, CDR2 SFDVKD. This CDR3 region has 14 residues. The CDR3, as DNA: TGTGCCACCAGCAGAACGTCCCCATCCGATACGCAGTATTTT. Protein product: CATSRTSPSDTQYF.

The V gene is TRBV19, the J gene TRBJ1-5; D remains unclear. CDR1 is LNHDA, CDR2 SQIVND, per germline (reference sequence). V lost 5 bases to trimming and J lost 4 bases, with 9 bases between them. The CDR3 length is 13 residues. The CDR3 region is CASSEAGNQPQHF. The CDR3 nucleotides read TGTGCCAGTAGTGAAGCAGGAAATCAGCCCCAGCATTTT.

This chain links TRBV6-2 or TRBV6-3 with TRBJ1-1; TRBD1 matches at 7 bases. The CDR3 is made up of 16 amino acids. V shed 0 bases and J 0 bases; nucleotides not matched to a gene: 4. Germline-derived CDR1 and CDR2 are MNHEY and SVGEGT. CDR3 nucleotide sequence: TGTGCCAGCAGTTACTCGGGACAGTTCATGAACACTGAAGCTTTCTTT. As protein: CASSYSGQFMNTEAFF.